A single sample is the source of the 30 T cell receptor beta chains below, sequenced in a study of radiotherapy plus CTLA-4 blockade in lung cancer. Assay: immunoSEQ multiplex PCR; the TCRdb copy retains only in-frame clones and omits some. The sample lists more than 75,000 clones, approximately 86% occurring once. Sequencing was performed on peripheral blood, taken from a patient treated with radiotherapy plus ipilimumab. These receptors all come from a human donor with non-small cell lung cancer who had stable disease on radiotherapy plus ipilimumab.

V gene TRBV15 combines with J gene TRBJ2-7, with D unclear. Germline lookup yields CDR1 LNHNV and CDR2 YYDKDF (reference sequence). V dropped 9 bases and J dropped 0 bases, with 15 bases sitting between them. The CDR3 is made up of 14 amino acids. The CDR3 region is CATKADRSSYEQYF. The CDR3 DNA reads TGTGCCACTAAGGCGGACCGGAGCTCCTACGAGCAGTACTTC.

The table lists this clone with a count of one. The chain carries TRBV11-3 and TRBJ2-7; TRBD2 aligns across 9 bases. This CDR3 contains 14 residues. Unmatched junction bases numbered 6, after V lost 6 bases and J lost 3 bases. Germline V gene lookup returns CDR1 SGHNT and CDR2 YENEEA. The CDR3 nucleotides are TGTGCCAGCAGTCGGATAGCGGGAGTCTACGAGCAGTACTTC. This encodes CASSRIAGVYEQYF.

The chain is built from TRBV10-3 and TRBJ2-7, with TRBD2 matching 11 bases. The CDR3 loop spans 13 amino acids. V lost 3 bases, J lost 7 bases, and 2 bases stayed unmatched. In germline, CDR1 is ENHRY, CDR2 SYGVKD. Here the CDR3 reads CAISETSGGEQYF. In DNA, the CDR3 is TGTGCCATCAGTGAAACTAGCGGGGGAGAGCAGTACTTC.

This rearrangement joins TRBV6-1 to TRBJ2-7; possible D gene TRBD2, 5 bases. The germline V and J ends were trimmed by 9 bases and 2 bases, with 11 bases remaining between them. CDR3 length equals 12 residues. Germline CDR1 reads MNHNS; CDR2 reads SASEGT. CDR3 sequence (DNA): TGTGCCAGAACGACCGGGGCCTACGAGCAGTACTTC. Translating gives CARTTGAYEQYF.

The chain combines TRBV19 with TRBJ1-4; D perhaps matches TRBD1 (6 bases). Germline assignment: CDR1 LNHDA and CDR2 SQIVND (reference sequence). This CDR3 is built from 16 residues. V was shortened by 5 bases and J by 3 bases, with 16 bases between the two germline ends. CDR3 region: CASSPPGAASNEKLFF. The DNA of the CDR3 is TGTGCCAGTAGTCCCCCAGGGGCAGCTTCTAATGAAAAACTGTTTTTT.

CDR3 region: CASSYSTADPKQYF. The CDR3 coding sequence is TGTGCCAGCAGTTACTCGACGGCGGACCCCAAGCAGTACTTC. The chain uses TRBV6-6 and TRBJ2-7; no clear D gene. CDR1 MNHNY and CDR2 SVGAGI come from the germline V gene (reference sequence). V was clipped by 0 bases and J by 8 bases, with 14 bases between them. The CDR3 loop spans 14 amino acids.

The CDR3 sequence is CASRPLTSGRAREQFF. The CDR3 DNA reads as TGTGCCAGCAGGCCCTTAACTAGCGGGAGGGCACGTGAGCAGTTCTTC. The rearrangement joins TRBV28 to TRBJ2-1; 13 bases align to TRBD2. The CDR3 sequence is 16 residues long. V shed 6 bases and J 9 bases; nucleotides not matched to a gene: 11. Germline CDR1 is MDHEN and CDR2 is SYDVKM.

The chain recombines TRBV4-2 with TRBJ2-2, with 10 positions matching TRBD2. V shed 0 bases and J 6 bases; nucleotides not matched to a gene: 4. From germline, CDR1 is LGHNA and CDR2 YNFKEQ. This CDR3 is built from 16 residues. CDR3 sequence (DNA): TGTGCCAGCAGCCAAGAGCCCACTAGCGGGGCCGGGGAGCTGTTTTTT. Protein: CASSQEPTSGAGELFF.

This clone was seen a handful of times. The V call is TRBV6-1, the J call TRBJ2-5; no definite D call. Germline V gene lookup returns CDR1 MNHNS and CDR2 SASEGT. CDR3 size: 14 residues. V gave up 1 base and J gave up 5 bases, with 11 bases separating them. CDR3 DNA: TGTGCCAGCAGTGAAGGCATATCTGGGGAGACCCAGTACTTC. Amino acid sequence: CASSEGISGETQYF.

V and J are TRBV5-4 and TRBJ2-3, with D maybe TRBD2 (6 bases). V was clipped by 3 bases and J by 0 bases, with 17 bases between them. The CDR3 contains 17 residues. Germline V gene data show CDR1 as SGHNT and CDR2 as YYREEE (reference sequence). DNA for the CDR3: TGTGCCAGCAGCTGGGACCCTAGCGCGTCTAGCACAGATACGCAGTATTTT. Its translation: CASSWDPSASSTDTQYF.

V usage is TRBV5-1 and J usage is TRBJ2-5; D gene ambiguous. Trimming stripped 0 bases from V and 4 bases from J, with 4 bases between. Germline V gene sequence: CDR1 SGHRS, CDR2 YFSETQ. CDR3 length: 12 amino acids. CDR3 sequence: CASSLDGETQYF. The DNA of the CDR3 is TGCGCCAGCAGCTTGGACGGAGAGACCCAGTACTTC.

The chain uses TRBV28 and TRBJ1-5; 9 nucleotides line up with TRBD1. With 6 bases clipped from V and 6 bases from J, the junction kept 15 bases outside the gene matches. The CDR3 totals 17 residues. In germline, CDR1 is MDHEN, CDR2 SYDVKM. In nucleotides, the CDR3 is TGTGCCAGCAGAACCCCCGGGACAGGGCCTCGGGGTCAGCCCCAGCATTTT. Its protein is CASRTPGTGPRGQPQHF.

This chain links TRBV28 with TRBJ1-5, with D uncertain. The V end lost 3 bases, the J end lost 1 base, and 7 bases lay between the germline ends. The CDR3 has 14 residues. Germline CDR1 reads MDHEN; CDR2 reads SYDVKM. The CDR3 sequence is CASSLVVSNQPQHF. The CDR3 DNA sequence: TGTGCCAGCAGTTTGGTGGTGAGCAATCAGCCCCAGCATTTT.

The count of this clone is one. V and J are TRBV27 and TRBJ2-2, with D perhaps matching TRBD1 (6 bases). The germline V gene has CDR1 MNHEY and CDR2 SMNVEV (reference sequence). V gave up 6 bases and J gave up 6 bases, with 17 bases separating them. CDR3 size: 15 residues. CDR3 residues: CASSQGQGRPGELFF. CDR3 nucleotide sequence: TGTGCCAGCAGCCAAGGGCAGGGGAGACCCGGGGAGCTGTTTTTT.

The chain combines TRBV2 with TRBJ2-3; 16 bases line up with TRBD2. The germline CDR1 and CDR2 sequences are SNHLY and FYNNEI. The ends lost 8 bases at V and 1 base at J; junction bases unmatched: 6. The CDR3 sequence is 17 residues long. CDR3 protein: CASGSGTSGRGTDTQYF. CDR3 in DNA: TGTGCCAGCGGTAGTGGGACTAGCGGGAGGGGCACAGATACGCAGTATTTT.

The CDR3 region has the DNA TGTGCCATCAAAGGGGACAGCCAAGAGACCCAGTACTTC. Its protein is CAIKGDSQETQYF. The chain has TRBV10-3 and TRBJ2-5; 7 bases fit TRBD1. From germline, CDR1 is ENHRY and CDR2 SYGVKD. The V and J ends lost 7 bases and 1 base, in that order; junction bases with no gene match: 3. The CDR3 extends over 13 amino acids.

This rearrangement joins TRBV28 to TRBJ1-5; D is perhaps TRBD1 (5 bases). The CDR3 length is 14 residues. The germline V and J ends were trimmed by 7 bases and 4 bases, with 14 bases remaining between them. Germline V gene lookup returns CDR1 MDHEN and CDR2 SYDVKM. CDR3 nucleotide sequence: TGTGCCAGCAACGTAGGGGCGAGGAATCAGCCCCAGCATTTT. This translates into CASNVGARNQPQHF.

The chain joins TRBV2 to TRBJ2-7; 13 bases fit TRBD2. V shed 1 base and J 3 bases; nucleotides not matched to a gene: 0. The CDR3 is made up of 15 amino acids. Germline V gene data show CDR1 as SNHLY and CDR2 as FYNNEI. The CDR3 protein is CASSEGTSGSYEQYF. In nucleotides, the CDR3 is TGTGCCAGCAGTGAAGGGACTAGCGGGAGCTACGAGCAGTACTTC.

In this sample, this clone turned up a few times. J is TRBJ2-5 and V is TRBV7-2; 9 bases are a match to TRBD1. Germline values: CDR1 SGHTA, CDR2 FQGNSA. With V trimmed by 4 bases and J by 5 bases, 8 bases remained unmatched. This CDR3 region has 15 residues. CDR3 DNA: TGTGCCAGCAGCTCACAACAGGGGGCATGGGAGACCCAGTACTTC. This sequence encodes CASSSQQGAWETQYF.

The chain is built from TRBV6-6 and TRBJ1-1, with a tentative D call TRBD1 (5 bases). This CDR3 has 12 amino acids. The V end lost 6 bases, the J end lost 1 base, and 6 bases lay between the germline ends. Germline CDR1 reads MNHNY; CDR2 reads SVGAGI (reference sequence). The CDR3 region has the DNA TGTGCCAGCAGAGGACAGAACACTGAAGCTTTCTTT. It specifies CASRGQNTEAFF.

The chain links TRBV2 to TRBJ2-4; 7 positions agree with TRBD1. Germline trimming cut 1 base from V and 4 bases from J; bases unmatched to any gene: 4. The CDR3 is 15 residues long. Germline-derived CDR1 and CDR2 are SNHLY and FYNNEI. In DNA form, the CDR3 reads TGTGCCAGCAGTGAAGGGGGGACAGCTAAAAACATTCAGTACTTC. This sequence encodes CASSEGGTAKNIQYF. Combining the CDR3 with reference TRBV2 and TRBJ2-4 gives the whole variable domain EPEVTQTPSHQVTQMGQEVILRCVPISNHLYFYWYRQILGQKVEFLVSFYNNEISEKSEIFDDQFSVERPDGSNFTLKIRSTKLEDSAMYFCASSEGGTAKNIQYFGAGTRLSVL.

The chain employs TRBV5-1 and TRBJ2-1, with 8 bases aligning to TRBD2. V lost 1 base and J lost 7; bases outside the gene matches: 10. The germline V gene encodes CDR1 SGHRS and CDR2 YFSETQ. This CDR3 comprises 16 residues. The CDR3 coding sequence is TGCGCCAGCAGCTTGAACTCCGGGAGGGCCCAAAATGAGCAGTTCTTC. The encoded protein is CASSLNSGRAQNEQFF.

About this clone: The conserved phenylalanine or tryptophan is not found at the CDR3 terminus, so this likely reflects a read error. The chain combines TRBV5-1 with TRBJ1-1; TRBD1 matches at 9 bases. V was pared by 4 bases and J by 4 bases, with 2 bases of the junction left unmatched. The CDR3 sequence is 13 residues long. Germline V CDR1 and CDR2: SGHRS, YFSETQ. CDR3 in amino acids: CASSTTGGTEAFL. The CDR3 region has the DNA TGCGCCAGCAGCACGACAGGGGGCACTGAAGCTTTCCTT.

V and J are TRBV5-1 and TRBJ2-1; TRBD2 matches 11 bases. Germline-derived CDR1 and CDR2 are SGHRS and YFSETQ. V dropped 0 bases and J dropped 3; count of bases not matched to a gene: 2. This CDR3 has 16 residues. The CDR3: CASSLAGLADYNEQFF. The CDR3 region has the DNA TGCGCCAGCAGCTTGGCGGGACTAGCGGACTACAATGAGCAGTTCTTC.

The chain links TRBV7-2 to TRBJ2-1; 7 positions agree with TRBD2. Germline CDR1 is SGHTA and CDR2 is FQGNSA. Germline trimming cut 8 bases from V and 4 bases from J; bases unmatched to any gene: 11. The CDR3 runs to 15 residues. CDR3 in amino acids: CASVSGVPKYNEQFF. The CDR3 DNA reads TGTGCCAGCGTGAGCGGGGTCCCGAAGTACAATGAGCAGTTCTTC. The full variable domain, in which reference TRBV7-2 and TRBJ2-1 provide the parts outside the CDR3, is GAGVSQSPSNKVTEKGKDVELRCDPISGHTALYWYRQSLGQGLEFLIYFQGNSAPDKSGLPSDRFSAERTGGSVSTLTIQRTQQEDSAVYLCASVSGVPKYNEQFFGPGTRLTVL.

This clone came up a few times. The V and J genes are TRBV11-2 and TRBJ1-4; the D gene is possibly TRBD1 (5 bases). Germline V gene data show CDR1 as SGHAT and CDR2 as FQNNGV. The length of the CDR3 is 14 residues. Trimming took off 5 bases at V and 8 bases at J, with 15 bases between the two ends. CDR3 in amino acids: CASSQGPPLEKLFF. The CDR3 bases are TGTGCCAGCAGCCAGGGTCCGCCGTTGGAAAAACTGTTTTTT.

This clone was counted a single time. The rearrangement joins TRBV10-1 to TRBJ1-1; 7 bases line up with TRBD1. The germline V gene encodes CDR1 WNHNN and CDR2 SYGVQD (reference sequence). This CDR3 contains 12 residues. J lost 5 bases, V lost 6 bases, and 3 bases had no gene match. For the CDR3, the DNA is TGCGCCAGCAGGAAACAGGGGACTGAAGCTTTCTTT. It yields the protein CASRKQGTEAFF.

The chain couples TRBV9 to TRBJ2-5; 9 bases map to TRBD2. Germline CDR1 and CDR2: SGDLS and YYNGEE. This CDR3 is built from 16 residues. With V trimmed by 2 bases and J by 2 bases, 7 bases remained unmatched. The CDR3 sequence: CASSVQAGGGQETQYF. CDR3 sequence (DNA): TGTGCCAGCAGCGTGCAAGCGGGAGGAGGACAAGAGACCCAGTACTTC. Variable domain in full (rest from reference TRBV9 and TRBJ2-5): DSGVTQTPKHLITATGQRVTLRCSPRSGDLSVYWYQQSLDQGLQFLIQYYNGEERAKGNILERFSAQQFPDLHSELNLSSLELGDSALYFCASSVQAGGGQETQYFGPGTRLLVL.

This sequence joins TRBV27 and TRBJ1-4, with D perhaps TRBD1 (5 bases). CDR1 and CDR2 (germline): MNHEY, SMNVEV (reference sequence). V lost 5 bases, J lost 3 bases, and 13 bases lay in between. The CDR3 is 15 amino acids. The CDR3 protein is CASSPWGAANEKLFF. As DNA, the CDR3 is TGTGCCAGCAGTCCGTGGGGCGCAGCTAATGAAAAACTGTTTTTT.

This clone has only one observation. The chain recombines TRBV6-4 with TRBJ2-2, with D maybe TRBD1 (5 bases). Trimming took off 6 bases at V and 0 bases at J, with 8 bases between the two ends. CDR1 is MRHNA and CDR2 is SNTAGT in the germline V gene. This CDR3 is 14 amino acids long. The CDR3 is CASRTRANTGELFF. The CDR3 DNA is TGTGCCAGCAGAACCAGGGCGAACACCGGGGAGCTGTTTTTT.